This is a list of T cell receptor beta chains from one sample in a study of CD8 T cells in Susac syndrome. Each CDR3 protein gets one entry after TCRdb re-called the immunoSEQ multiplex PCR reads with MiXCR. The table shows roughly 180,000 distinct CDR3 sequences, with 93% occurring only once. The sample taken for sequencing was CD4+ T cells from PBMCs. Receptors originate from a human donor with multiple sclerosis. Each CDR3 is given with its conserved first and last residue. The order of the fields is V gene, J gene, D gene, CDR3 DNA, CDR3 protein. D genes are given only for firm matches.

TRBV6-2/TRBV6-3	TRBJ1-2	TRBD1	TGTGCCAGCAGTTTAGTAAGGGGGCGAATCGGTTTGGATGGCTACACCTTC	CASSLVRGRIGLDGYTF
TRBV11-2	TRBJ2-7	TRBD1	TGTGCCAGCAGCTTAGGAACAGGGGCGGGCGAGCAGTACTTC	CASSLGTGAGEQYF
TRBV3-1	TRBJ2-7	TRBD2	TGTGCCAGCAACGGGACTAGCGGTTCCTACGAGCAGTACTTC	CASNGTSGSYEQYF
TRBV19	TRBJ2-1	-	TGTGCCAGCAACCGGGGGTATTCCTACAATGAGCAGTTCTTC	CASNRGYSYNEQFF
TRBV20-1	TRBJ2-7	TRBD1	TGCAGTGCCAAGCTCGGGACAGGGAGCTACGAGCAGTACTTC	CSAKLGTGSYEQYF
TRBV28	TRBJ1-5	-	TGTGCCAGCAGCGACCCTGGTAGCAATCAGCCCCAGCATTTT	CASSDPGSNQPQHF
TRBV7-9	TRBJ2-5	-	TGTGCCAGCAGCTTATGGACTCCCCAAGAGACCCAGTACTTC	CASSLWTPQETQYF
TRBV20-1	TRBJ1-1	-	TGCAGTGCTACTCCTAGGTGGAACACTGAAGCTTTCTTT	CSATPRWNTEAFF
TRBV4-1	TRBJ2-5	TRBD2	TGCGCCAGCAGCCTCGGGACTAGCGGGAGAAGGGGTCCCCAAGAGACCCAGTACTTC	CASSLGTSGRRGPQETQYF
TRBV5-1	TRBJ2-7	TRBD2	TGCGCCAGCAGCATCGCTAGCGGGGGCCGGTCCTACGAGCAGTACTTC	CASSIASGGRSYEQYF
TRBV6-2/TRBV6-3	TRBJ2-5	-	TGTGGAGGGGGGAAAGAGACCCAGTACTTC	CGGGKETQYF